Given below is one TCR beta chain in context. These data come from a study of blood T cell repertoires in COVID-19. Ages ranged from about 18 to 89 years, with residence in about 24 US areas. Contact with a PCR-confirmed or clinician-diagnosed COVID-19 case occurred within 2 weeks of entry. Methods used by the authors: The assay estimated nucleated cells by amplifying reference gene primers. Data came from immunoSEQ multiplex PCR; TCRdb stores just in-frame clones and leaves some out. The V and J calls and the clone size are those of that table, but D and trimming were determined from the DNA. The sample records about 370,000 clones, more than 85% being singletons. The receptor was derived from a woman aged 40 to 55 who had been exposed to COVID-19. The sequenced material came from PBMCs or T cells enriched from blood (not recorded which).

The CDR3 DNA reads TGTGCCAGCAGTGGCCTCGACAGGGTTGAAGCTTTCTTT. It yields the protein CASSGLDRVEAFF. The rearrangement uses TRBV2 and TRBJ1-1; 7 positions agree with TRBD1. Germline trimming cut 4 bases from V and 7 bases from J; bases unmatched to any gene: 6. The CDR3 has 13 residues. CDR1 is SNHLY and CDR2 is FYNNEI in the germline V gene. The full variable domain, rest sourced from reference TRBV2 and TRBJ1-1, is EPEVTQTPSHQVTQMGQEVILRCVPISNHLYFYWYRQILGQKVEFLVSFYNNEISEKSEIFDDQFSVERPDGSNFTLKIRSTKLEDSAMYFCASSGLDRVEAFFGQGTRLTVV.